A single TCR beta chain is shown here with its context. Authors' data handling: Reference gene primer amplification in the assay estimated nucleated cell counts. Libraries were prepared by immunoSEQ multiplex PCR; TCRdb keeps only in-frame clonotypes and omits some of them. The V and J calls and clone size were taken over from that table, and D and trimming were inferred from the DNA. The table includes tens of thousands of clones, about 90% detected once. This sample is part of a study of blood T cell repertoires in COVID-19. Study-level information: Samples of COVID-19 (acute and convalescent) were obtained from the United States, Italy and Spain. PBMCs, B-cell-depleted T cells, or T cells were the source of the cDNA or gDNA that made up the material.

The length of the CDR3 is 16 residues. CDR1 is SGHRS, CDR2 YFSETQ, per germline. Trimming cost V 1 base and J 2 bases, with 15 bases left between them. Sequencing was performed on peripheral blood. This sequence joins TRBV5-1 and TRBJ1-1; D unresolved. The TCR was taken from a human donor with active COVID-19. The donor label of this sample is uncertain. CDR3 sequence: CASSLYPGGINTEAFF. CDR3 nucleotide sequence: TGCGCCAGCAGCTTGTACCCAGGTGGAATTAACACTGAAGCTTTCTTT.